This paragraph covers one T cell receptor beta chain sequence. The source of the sample is a study of blood T cell repertoires in COVID-19. Looking at the study overall: Whether acute or convalescent, the COVID-19 samples came from the United States, Italy and Spain. PBMCs, B-cell-depleted T cells, or T cells were the source of the cDNA or gDNA that made up the material.

Germline V gives CDR1 SNHLY, CDR2 FYNNEI. The ends were cut back, 6 bases at V and 7 bases at J, with 10 bases in the middle. CDR3 length: 13 amino acids. How the authors handled the data: Scientists estimated how many nucleated cells there were by amplifying reference gene primers. The data were produced by immunoSEQ multiplex PCR, yet TCRdb's version contains in-frame clones alone and is incomplete. V and J calls and clone size are as listed in that table; D and trimming were resolved from the DNA. Of fewer than 200,000 clones listed, around 80% were seen once; the top ten hold 7.8%. Patients of the Seattle cohort, enrolled during active infection, were followed longitudinally.

The clonotype was recovered from a woman aged 60 to 75 with COVID-19, enrolled during active disease. The chain uses TRBV2 and TRBJ1-6; the D is unclear. The material sequenced was peripheral blood. CDR3 sequence reads: CASRALINSPLHF. The CDR3 nucleotides are TGTGCCAGCAGGGCCCTGATAAATTCACCCCTCCACTTT. Supplemented by reference TRBV2 and TRBJ1-6, the full variable domain reads EPEVTQTPSHQVTQMGQEVILRCVPISNHLYFYWYRQILGQKVEFLVSFYNNEISEKSEIFDDQFSVERPDGSNFTLKIRSTKLEDSAMYFCASRALINSPLHFGNGTRLTVT.